A selection of T cell receptor beta chains follows, all from one sample in a study of shared clonotypes between healthy human individuals. Repertoires were generated with immunoSEQ multiplex PCR, while TCRdb's copy carries only in-frame clones and drops some. The table records some 740,000 clones, 85% to 95% of them present only once. Sequenced input: naive CD8+ T cells sorted from blood. All receptors come from a man between 25 and 39 years old in good health. CDR3s leave out the opening cysteine and the closing phenylalanine or tryptophan. Each record gives: V gene, J gene, CDR3 protein.

>TRBV11-2|TRBJ2-7
ASSQTRVGSYEQY
>TRBV6-5|TRBJ2-1
ASTFGTSGGNEQF
>TRBV6-5|TRBJ2-5
ASSYIPQETQY
>TRBV7-9|TRBJ2-3
ASSLGRGQGKNTDTQY
>TRBV7-5|TRBJ1-5
VRSLLRRYNQPQH
>TRBV27|TRBJ2-2
ASSLSNLASSGELF
>TRBV27|TRBJ2-5
ASSTPVGYRETQY
>TRBV27|TRBJ1-5
ASRQGYSNQPQH
>TRBV4-2|TRBJ1-1
ASSPPSKQREAF
>TRBV12-1|TRBJ1-2
ASSRTDLIWYGYT
>TRBV6-1|TRBJ1-4
ASSESNSRTGD